These 17 T cell receptor beta chains were sequenced from one sample in a study of CD8 T cells in ankylosing spondylitis. TCRdb ran MiXCR on the 5' RACE reads and lists one entry per CDR3 protein. The repertoire holds about 140,000 distinct CDR3 sequences, with about an eighth as singletons. The sequenced material came from blood, either unsorted or a sorted T cell fraction (not recorded which). The receptor source for this set is a female donor with ankylosing spondylitis or in good health (not recorded which).

This clonotype was seen a few times. This rearrangement joins TRBV7-7 to TRBJ2-3, with D unresolved. This CDR3 has 14 residues. Germline CDR1 and CDR2: SSHAT and FNYEAQ (reference sequence). Deletions cut 1 base from V and 0 bases from J, with 5 bases between. In nucleotides, the CDR3 is TGTGCCAGCAGCTTAGATCACAGCACAGATACGCAGTATTTT. Amino acids: CASSLDHSTDTQYF.

As concerns this clonotype: A much larger clone lies one base from this, so it may be a read error. The rearrangement links TRBV3-1 to TRBJ2-5, with D uncertain. The CDR3 length is 12 residues. The ends were cut back, 0 bases at V and 5 bases at J, with 4 bases in the middle. Germline values: CDR1 LGHDT, CDR2 YNNKEL (reference sequence). CDR3 DNA sequence: TGTGCCAGCAGCCAAGATGTGGAGACCCAGTACTTC. Amino acids: CASSQDVETQYF.

At least ten counts were recorded for this clonotype. J is TRBJ2-7 and V is TRBV5-1; 12 positions match TRBD2. The CDR3 is made up of 14 amino acids. In germline, CDR1 is SGHRS, CDR2 YFSETQ. V shed 3 bases and J 6 bases; nucleotides not matched to a gene: 4. The CDR3 protein is CASSSSGGGVEQYF. The CDR3 DNA reads as TGCGCCAGCAGCTCTAGCGGGGGGGGGGTCGAGCAGTACTTC. The full variable domain, its missing parts supplied by reference TRBV5-1 and TRBJ2-7, is KAGVTQTPRYLIKTRGQQVTLSCSPISGHRSVSWYQQTPGQGLQFLFEYFSETQRNKGNFPGRFSGRQFSNSRSEMNVSTLELGDSALYLCASSSSGGGVEQYFGPGTRLTVT.

The sample holds many counts of this clonotype. The chain couples TRBV20-1 to TRBJ2-1, with no clear D. The germline CDR1 and CDR2 sequences are DFQATT and SNEGSKA (reference sequence). The CDR3 covers 15 residues. Trimming removed 1 base from V and 8 bases from J, with 18 bases in between. In DNA, the CDR3 is TGCAGTGCTAGAGCCCTCCCCGACCAACTGGATGAGCAGTTCTTC. This encodes CSARALPDQLDEQFF.

This clonotype was observed a few times. The chain couples TRBV12-3 or TRBV12-4 to TRBJ1-1; tentatively, D is TRBD1 (5 bases). CDR3 length: 14 residues. Trimming shortened V by 6 bases and J by 6 bases, and 17 bases separated the two germline ends. CDR3 DNA sequence: TGTGCCAGCAGCCCCGCCCAGGGTTGGGCTGAAGCTTTCTTT. Encoded protein: CASSPAQGWAEAFF.

The sample holds many counts of this clonotype. J is TRBJ2-1 and V is TRBV20-1, with 9 bases that match TRBD2. The CDR3 spans 15 residues. Germline-derived CDR1 and CDR2 are DFQATT and SNEGSKA (reference sequence). J gave up 0 bases and V 3 bases, and 3 bases lay outside the gene matches. The CDR3 loop reads CSASNSGGSYNEQFF. CDR3 bases: TGCAGTGCTAGCAATAGCGGGGGCTCCTACAATGAGCAGTTCTTC.

This clonotype was seen at least ten times. J is TRBJ2-5 and V is TRBV20-1; TRBD1 matches at 9 bases. V shed 5 bases, J shed 5 bases, and the junction held 6 bases outside the gene matches. This CDR3 is 13 amino acids long. Germline CDR1 DFQATT, CDR2 SNEGSKA (reference sequence). The CDR3 sequence: CSAWTGVIETQYF. The CDR3 DNA is TGCAGTGCTTGGACAGGGGTGATCGAGACCCAGTACTTC.

This chain links TRBV18 with TRBJ2-7, with D unresolved. V was cut by 2 bases and J by 2 bases, with 13 bases left in between. The germline V gene has CDR1 KGHSH and CDR2 LQKENI. The CDR3 length is 15 residues. The CDR3 region has the DNA TGTGCCAGCTCACCAAGTCGTAACAGACCCTACGAGCAGTACTTC. It codes for CASSPSRNRPYEQYF.

This clonotype was detected only a few times. The chain employs TRBV12-3 or TRBV12-4 and TRBJ1-2, with TRBD1 as a possible D gene (5 bases). The CDR3 is 13 residues long. Trimming removed 2 bases from V and 4 bases from J, with 8 bases in between. This chain's CDR3 is CASSLRQIYGYTF. The DNA for the CDR3 is TGTGCCAGCAGTTTAAGACAGATCTATGGCTACACCTTC.

The V call is TRBV7-9, the J call TRBJ2-7; the D gene is possibly TRBD1 (5 bases). V was trimmed by 5 bases and J by 1 base, leaving 12 bases between them. Germline assignment: CDR1 SEHNR and CDR2 FQNEAQ (reference sequence). CDR3 length: 14 amino acids. The CDR3 reads CASSHLDSSYEQYF. CDR3 DNA sequence: TGTGCCAGCAGCCACCTAGACAGTTCCTACGAGCAGTACTTC.

This clonotype has at least ten counts. This chain links TRBV10-3 with TRBJ2-2; possibly TRBD1 or TRBD2 for D (5 bases each). V was clipped by 0 bases and J by 4 bases, with 9 bases between them. This CDR3 is built from 15 residues. Germline loops: CDR1 ENHRY, CDR2 SYGVKD. The CDR3 DNA follows: TGTGCCATCAGTGAGTCGGGGGAAAGCACCGGGGAGCTGTTTTTT. Residues: CAISESGESTGELFF.

This clonotype has at least ten counts. This sequence joins TRBV25-1 and TRBJ1-2; D remains unclear. Between the trimmed V and J ends, which lost 4 bases and 8 bases, there was a span of 8 bases. The CDR3 is 11 amino acids. Germline assignment: CDR1 MGHDK and CDR2 SYGVNS. CDR3 bases: TGTGCCAGCAGTGTACTGGGGGGCTACACCTTC. Encoded protein: CASSVLGGYTF.

This clonotype was picked up many times. The rearrangement joins TRBV28 to TRBJ1-5; the D gene is possibly TRBD1 (5 bases). CDR3 length: 14 residues. The V and J ends lost 4 bases and 7 bases respectively, with 14 bases between them. Germline V CDR1 and CDR2: MDHEN, SYDVKM. CDR3 residues: CASSWGFGGQPQHF. DNA for the CDR3: TGTGCCAGCAGTTGGGGGTTTGGGGGGCAGCCCCAGCATTTT.

In regard to this clonotype: One end of the junction fails to match germline, which may point to a read error. This sequence joins TRBV5-1 and TRBJ2-5; TRBD1 agrees at 7 bases. The CDR3 totals 16 residues. Germline V lookup: CDR1 SGHRS, CDR2 YFSETQ. The CDR3 DNA reads as TGTGCCAGCAGCTTCACCGGGATAGGGGGCGTCGAGACCCAGTACTTC. Translating gives CASSFTGIGGVETQYF. The full variable domain, its missing parts supplied by reference TRBV5-1 and TRBJ2-5, is KAGVTQTPRYLIKTRGQQVTLSCSPISGHRSVSWYQQTPGQGLQFLFEYFSETQRNKGNFPGRFSGRQFSNSRSEMNVSTLELGDSALYLCASSFTGIGGVETQYFGPGTRLLVL.

This clonotype was seen ten or more times. The J gene is TRBJ2-5, the V gene TRBV28, with D uncertain. Trimming shortened V by 6 bases and J by 1 base, and 18 bases separated the two germline ends. The length of the CDR3 is 16 residues. CDR1 and CDR2 from the germline V gene are MDHEN and SYDVKM. As DNA, the CDR3 is TGTGCCAGCAGGAGTATGGCTGAAGTCCCCCAAGAGACCCAGTACTTC. Residues: CASRSMAEVPQETQYF.

This clonotype was observed at least ten times. This chain connects TRBV12-3 or TRBV12-4 to TRBJ1-1; D gene unclear. V was trimmed by 2 bases and J by 7 bases, leaving 17 bases between them. This CDR3 has 15 residues. The CDR3 nucleotides read TGTGCCAGCAGTTTAAACGGAGGTCCCTACCATGAAGCTTTCTTT. Encoded protein: CASSLNGGPYHEAFF.

The table lists this clonotype with many counts. This chain uses TRBV5-1 with TRBJ1-4, with a possible D match to TRBD1 (6 bases). Germline V gene sequence: CDR1 SGHRS, CDR2 YFSETQ. Trimming pared 4 bases from V and 6 bases from J, leaving 19 bases between. The CDR3 loop spans 16 amino acids. CDR3 nucleotide sequence: TGCGCCAGCAGCCAGTCTTTGGGGGCTCAATATGAAAAACTGTTTTTT. Encoded protein: CASSQSLGAQYEKLFF.